This T cell receptor beta chain was recovered during a study of T cell repertoires in cytomegalovirus infection. For the study at large: The study used recently identified HLA-C-restricted and well-studied HLA-B-restricted CMV epitopes.

On this clonotype itself: Antigen: not known.

TCRdb re-called the reads through MiXCR, storing one row per CDR3 protein. The sample yields hundreds of thousands of distinct CDR3 sequences, 25% to 30% seen once. The source is a human donor in good health (CMV status not recorded). Some clones in this sample may be carry-over from other donors' samples. Sequenced material: cultured PBMCs, taken from culture after CMV antigen stimulation.

For the CDR3, the DNA is TGTGCCAGCAGCTTAGGGACAGGGGCCACCTCTGGGGCCAACGTCCTGACTTTC. Translating it yields CASSLGTGATSGANVLTF. The chain uses TRBV7-9 and TRBJ2-6, with 9 bases fitting TRBD1. Germline-derived CDR1 and CDR2 are SEHNR and FQNEAQ (reference sequence). The CDR3 has 18 residues. V shed 1 base and J 0 bases; nucleotides not matched to a gene: 4. The whole variable domain, filled in from reference TRBV7-9 and TRBJ2-6, reads DTGVSQNPRHKITKRGQNVTFRCDPISEHNRLYWYRQTLGQGPEFLTYFQNEAQLEKSRLLSDRFSAERPKGSFSTLEIQRTEQGDSAMYLCASSLGTGATSGANVLTFGAGSRLTVL.